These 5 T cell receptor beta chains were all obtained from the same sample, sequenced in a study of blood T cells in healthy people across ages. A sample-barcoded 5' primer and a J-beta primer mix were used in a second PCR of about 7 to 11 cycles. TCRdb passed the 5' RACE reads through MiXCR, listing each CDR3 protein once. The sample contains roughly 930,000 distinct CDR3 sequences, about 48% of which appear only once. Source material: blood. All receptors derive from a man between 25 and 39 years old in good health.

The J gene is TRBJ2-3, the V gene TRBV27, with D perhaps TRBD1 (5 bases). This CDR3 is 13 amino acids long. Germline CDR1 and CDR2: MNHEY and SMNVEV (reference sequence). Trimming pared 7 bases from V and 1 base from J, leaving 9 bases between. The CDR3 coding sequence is TGTGCCAGCAATAGGGGTGGCACAGATACGCAGTATTTT. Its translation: CASNRGGTDTQYF.

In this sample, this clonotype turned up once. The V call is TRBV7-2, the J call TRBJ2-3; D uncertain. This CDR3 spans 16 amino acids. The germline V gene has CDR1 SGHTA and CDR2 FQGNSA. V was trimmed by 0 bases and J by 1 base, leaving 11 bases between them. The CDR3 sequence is CASSLANGGGTDTQYF. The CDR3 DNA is TGTGCCAGCAGCTTAGCTAACGGCGGAGGCACAGATACGCAGTATTTT.

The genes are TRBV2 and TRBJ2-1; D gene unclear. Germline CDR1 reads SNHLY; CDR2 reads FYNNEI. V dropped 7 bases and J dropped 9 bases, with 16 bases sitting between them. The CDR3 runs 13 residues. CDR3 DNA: TGTGCCAGCAACCCGGACGAGGTGGGTGAGCAGTTCTTC. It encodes CASNPDEVGEQFF.

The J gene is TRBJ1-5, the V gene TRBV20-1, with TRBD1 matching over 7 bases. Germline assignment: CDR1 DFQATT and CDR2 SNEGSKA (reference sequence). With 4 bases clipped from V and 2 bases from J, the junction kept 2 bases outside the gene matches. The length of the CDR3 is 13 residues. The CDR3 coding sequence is TGCAGTGCTATCACAGGGGGCAATCAGCCCCAGCATTTT. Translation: CSAITGGNQPQHF.

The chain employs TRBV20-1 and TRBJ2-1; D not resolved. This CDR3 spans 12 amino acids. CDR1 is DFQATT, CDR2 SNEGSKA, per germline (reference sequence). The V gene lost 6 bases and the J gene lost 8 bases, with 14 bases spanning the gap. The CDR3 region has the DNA TGCAGTGCCCAAGGCGCGTTGGATGAGCAGTTCTTC. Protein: CSAQGALDEQFF.